The 26 T cell receptor beta chains in this list originate from one sample, sequenced in a study of control samples from healthy donors and cancer patients. Some clones are missing from TCRdb's copy, which holds only in-frame ones; the method was immunoSEQ multiplex PCR. The repertoire has about 140,000 clones, 94% of them found once; the top ten carry about 12%. Sequencing was done on a sample of blood. The receptors were sampled from a man aged 40-50 years in good health.

The chain carries TRBV4-1 and TRBJ1-3, with unresolved D. V was pared by 1 base and J by 3 bases, with 13 bases between. This CDR3 has 16 residues. Germline CDR1 is MGHRA and CDR2 is YSYEKL. CDR3 sequence (DNA): TGCGCCAGCAGCCAAGCCCCCACGGGGTATGGAAACACCATATATTTT. It translates to CASSQAPTGYGNTIYF.

The chain links TRBV2 to TRBJ2-7; no reliable D call. V gave up 4 bases and J gave up 2 bases, with 3 bases separating them. The CDR3 totals 11 residues. Germline V gene lookup returns CDR1 SNHLY and CDR2 FYNNEI. The CDR3 is CASSAPYEQYF. The CDR3 DNA reads TGTGCCAGCAGTGCCCCCTACGAGCAGTACTTC.

The genes are TRBV28 and TRBJ1-2; D gene uncertain. The CDR3 has 13 amino acids. Germline values: CDR1 MDHEN, CDR2 SYDVKM. V lost 5 bases, J lost 8 bases, and 15 bases lay in between. This CDR3 is CASSLPQTGGYTF. CDR3 nucleotide sequence: TGTGCCAGCAGTCTTCCGCAAACGGGAGGCTACACCTTC.

A few counts support this clone. The V call is TRBV6-5, the J call TRBJ1-1, with D maybe TRBD1 (5 bases). Per germline, CDR1 MNHEY and CDR2 SVGAGI. The CDR3 spans 15 residues. V lost 0 bases and J lost 6, with 14 bases in between. The CDR3 DNA sequence: TGTGCCAGCAGTTACTCTTATGAGGGGAAGGCTGAAGCTTTCTTT. As protein: CASSYSYEGKAEAFF.

The J gene is TRBJ1-5, the V gene TRBV7-8, with D unclear. The CDR3 consists of 14 residues. Trimming took off 3 bases at V and 1 base at J, with 7 bases between the two ends. Germline CDR1 SGHVS, CDR2 FQNEAQ. CDR3 region: CASSFIGSNQPQHF. DNA of the CDR3: TGTGCCAGCAGCTTTATAGGCAGCAATCAGCCCCAGCATTTT.

V usage is TRBV6-6 and J usage is TRBJ2-5; possibly TRBD1 for D (6 bases). The germline CDR1 and CDR2 sequences are MNHNY and SVGAGI (reference sequence). Trimming removed 5 bases at V and 1 base at J, with 14 bases between. There are 15 residues in the CDR3. The CDR3 DNA reads TGTGCCAGCAGTAGAGGGGGTTCGGGCCAAGAGACCCAGTACTTC. Translating gives CASSRGGSGQETQYF.

The gene calls are TRBV9 and TRBJ2-3; D remains unclear. Germline assignment: CDR1 SGDLS and CDR2 YYNGEE. The CDR3 is made up of 12 amino acids. V dropped 0 bases and J dropped 8 bases, with 7 bases sitting between them. This CDR3 reads CASSVDQGTQYF. The CDR3 nucleotides are TGTGCCAGCAGCGTAGATCAAGGTACGCAGTATTTT. Full variable domain (outside the CDR3, taken from reference TRBV9 and TRBJ2-3): DSGVTQTPKHLITATGQRVTLRCSPRSGDLSVYWYQQSLDQGLQFLIQYYNGEERAKGNILERFSAQQFPDLHSELNLSSLELGDSALYFCASSVDQGTQYFGPGTRLTVL.

The CDR3 DNA sequence: TGTGCCAGCAGCTCGGGGTCCTACAATGAGCAGTTCTTC. Protein sequence: CASSSGSYNEQFF. The chain uses TRBV13 and TRBJ2-1, with a tentative D call TRBD2 (5 bases). CDR1 and CDR2 (germline): PRHDT, FYEKMQ (reference sequence). Trimming pared 4 bases from V and 1 base from J, leaving 5 bases between. The CDR3 runs to 13 residues.

The chain is built from TRBV18 and TRBJ1-2; possibly TRBD1 for D (5 bases). CDR1 is KGHSH and CDR2 is LQKENI in the germline V gene. The V end was cut by 5 bases, the J end by 4 bases, with 11 bases between. This CDR3 is 13 amino acids long. The CDR3 nucleotides read TGTGCCAGCTCAGGCAGGGCGAGCTATGGCTACACCTTC. Translated, it gives CASSGRASYGYTF. Drawing the rest from reference TRBV18 and TRBJ1-2, the complete variable domain is NAGVMQNPRHLVRRRGQEARLRCSPMKGHSHVYWYRQLPEEGLKFMVYLQKENIIDESGMPKERFSAEFPKEGPSILRIQQVVRGDSAAYFCASSGRASYGYTFGSGTRLTVV.

V usage is TRBV6-5 and J usage is TRBJ1-6; D uncertain. CDR3 length equals 15 residues. Germline values: CDR1 MNHEY, CDR2 SVGAGI. V lost 4 bases, J lost 4 bases, and 11 bases lay in between. In nucleotides, the CDR3 is TGTGCCAGCAGTTCCGTGAGCGGGTATAATTCACCCCTCCACTTT. Its translation: CASSSVSGYNSPLHF.

The V and J genes are TRBV28 and TRBJ1-6; TRBD1 might be the D (5 bases). This CDR3 contains 13 residues. The V gene lost 5 bases and the J gene lost 10 bases, with 12 bases spanning the gap. Germline V gene lookup returns CDR1 MDHEN and CDR2 SYDVKM. The CDR3 reads CASSPWDLSPLHF. Written as DNA, the CDR3 is TGTGCCAGCAGTCCATGGGACCTCTCACCCCTCCACTTT.

The V and J genes are TRBV2 and TRBJ1-4; D is possibly TRBD1 (5 bases). Germline CDR1 is SNHLY and CDR2 is FYNNEI. V lost 7 bases, J lost 3 bases, and 15 bases lay in between. The CDR3 is 15 residues long. The CDR3 DNA reads TGTGCCAGCAATCGAGAGGCAGGGTCTAATGAAAAACTGTTTTTT. Translation: CASNREAGSNEKLFF.

V gene TRBV25-1 combines with J gene TRBJ1-2, with D possibly TRBD1 on 6 matching bases. Germline V gene data show CDR1 as MGHDK and CDR2 as SYGVNS. The V end lost 5 bases, the J end lost 6 bases, and 22 bases lay between the germline ends. There are 16 residues in the CDR3. CDR3 in DNA: TGTGCCAGCAGTCAGAATCATTATCAGGGGTTAGATGGCTACACCTTC. This translates into CASSQNHYQGLDGYTF.

V usage is TRBV6-6 and J usage is TRBJ2-2, with D possibly matching TRBD1 (6 bases). The CDR3 covers 20 residues. Germline CDR1 is MNHNY and CDR2 is SVGAGI (reference sequence). Trimming shortened V by 5 bases and J by 0 bases, and 25 bases separated the two germline ends. CDR3 in amino acids: CASSRTPVRPQGTNTGELFF. The CDR3, as DNA: TGTGCCAGCAGTCGGACACCCGTGAGACCACAGGGCACGAACACCGGGGAGCTGTTTTTT.

The CDR3 nucleotides are TGTGCCAGCACAACGGAGAACACCGGGGAGCTGTTTTTT. It translates to CASTTENTGELFF. The V and J genes are TRBV12-3 or TRBV12-4 and TRBJ2-2; D uncertain. The V gene lost 7 bases and the J gene lost 1 base, with 7 bases spanning the gap. The CDR3 runs to 13 residues.

The chain uses TRBV29-1 and TRBJ1-4; D is unclear. There are 14 residues in the CDR3. CDR1 and CDR2 from the germline V gene are SQVTM and ANQGSEA. Trimming shortened V by 4 bases and J by 2 bases, and 11 bases separated the two germline ends. For the CDR3, the DNA is TGCAGCGTTGTAAAGGGAGCTACTAATGAAAAACTGTTTTTT. Translated: CSVVKGATNEKLFF.

The chain employs TRBV7-9 and TRBJ1-1, with 8 bases identical to TRBD1. V dropped 4 bases and J dropped 4; count of bases not matched to a gene: 5. The germline V gene encodes CDR1 SEHNR and CDR2 FQNEAQ (reference sequence). The CDR3 is made up of 14 amino acids. The DNA of the CDR3 is TGTGCCAGCAGCTCGGACAGGGTGACCACTGAAGCTTTCTTT. Protein product: CASSSDRVTTEAFF. Supplemented by reference TRBV7-9 and TRBJ1-1, the full variable domain reads DTGVSQNPRHKITKRGQNVTFRCDPISEHNRLYWYRQTLGQGPEFLTYFQNEAQLEKSRLLSDRFSAERPKGSFSTLEIQRTEQGDSAMYLCASSSDRVTTEAFFGQGTRLTVV.

The chain carries TRBV7-3 and TRBJ2-7; 10 bases align to TRBD2. The CDR3 has 14 amino acids. Trimming cost V 4 bases and J 7 bases; bases outside gene matches: 7. Germline CDR1 reads SGHTA; CDR2 reads FQGTGA. CDR3 nucleotides: TGTGCCAGCAGCTCAGGTCTAGCGGGAGAAGAGCAGTACTTC. Translation: CASSSGLAGEEQYF.

The J gene is TRBJ2-7, the V gene TRBV9, with D maybe TRBD1 (6 bases). The length of the CDR3 is 16 residues. V lost 0 bases to trimming and J lost 5 bases, with 18 bases between them. The germline CDR1 and CDR2 sequences are SGDLS and YYNGEE. CDR3 amino acids: CASSVESSQGNHEQYF. The CDR3, as DNA: TGTGCCAGCAGCGTAGAGTCGTCTCAGGGGAACCACGAGCAGTACTTC.

Concerning this clone: The sample holds other DNA sequences that translate to the same CDR3. The rearrangement joins TRBV28 to TRBJ1-1, with D unresolved. Germline CDR1 and CDR2: MDHEN and SYDVKM. The CDR3 runs 13 residues. The germline V and J ends were trimmed by 1 base and 1 base, with 4 bases remaining between them. The CDR3 reads CASSLSGNTEAFF. In nucleotides, the CDR3 is TGTGCCAGCAGTTTATCAGGGAACACTGAAGCTTTCTTT.

The V gene is TRBV2, the J gene TRBJ1-2, with 9 bases lining up with TRBD1. The CDR3 has 14 amino acids. V trimming: 11 bases; J trimming: 2 bases; junction bases outside the gene matches: 9. The germline gives CDR1 SNHLY, CDR2 FYNNEI. CDR3 loop: CAGNRDRENYGYTF. For the CDR3, the DNA is TGTGCCGGAAATAGGGACAGGGAGAACTATGGCTACACCTTC.

This clone was observed a few times. The J gene is TRBJ2-2, the V gene TRBV11-2; D gene uncertain. This CDR3 has 16 amino acids. Deletions cut 0 bases from V and 0 bases from J, with 8 bases between. The V gene's germline CDR1 is SGHAT and CDR2 FQNNGV. DNA for the CDR3: TGTGCCAGCAGCTTAGAGTTCGGTGCGAACACCGGGGAGCTGTTTTTT. Its translation is CASSLEFGANTGELFF.

The rearrangement joins TRBV24-1 to TRBJ1-5; D might be TRBD1 (5 bases). This CDR3 is built from 14 residues. CDR1 is KGHDR, CDR2 SFDVKD, per germline. Deletions cut 7 bases from V and 3 bases from J, with 12 bases between. The CDR3 reads CATRLTDYNQPQHF. In nucleotides, the CDR3 is TGTGCCACCAGGCTGACAGACTACAATCAGCCCCAGCATTTT.

The V call is TRBV6-6, the J call TRBJ2-7, with TRBD2 as a possible D gene (6 bases). The CDR3 has 16 residues. Trimming pared 0 bases from V and 0 bases from J, leaving 12 bases between. Germline-derived CDR1 and CDR2 are MNHNY and SVGAGI (reference sequence). CDR3 coding DNA: TGTGCCAGCAGTTACTCCCCTGGAGGGCTCTCCTACGAGCAGTACTTC. It codes for CASSYSPGGLSYEQYF.

The chain recombines TRBV5-4 with TRBJ1-1; D might be TRBD1 (5 bases). Germline CDR1 and CDR2: SGHNT and YYREEE (reference sequence). V lost 2 bases, J lost 5 bases, and 13 bases lay in between. The CDR3 totals 14 residues. CDR3 protein: CASSFGQGGTEAFF. In DNA, the CDR3 is TGTGCCAGCAGCTTTGGTCAGGGTGGGACTGAAGCTTTCTTT.

Concerning this clone itself: The sample carries other DNA sequences with the same CDR3. The rearrangement joins TRBV7-9 to TRBJ1-2; unclear D gene. This CDR3 contains 12 residues. Germline V CDR1 and CDR2: SEHNR, FQNEAQ (reference sequence). V was trimmed by 4 bases and J by 7 bases, leaving 10 bases between them. The DNA for the CDR3 is TGTGCCAGCAGCTCAGAGCAGAGTGGCTACACCTTC. It translates to CASSSEQSGYTF.